This entry concerns a single T cell receptor (beta chain). Germline assignment: CDR1 MNHEY and CDR2 SMNVEV (reference sequence). V lost 5 bases and J 4 bases, leaving 6 bases between the germline ends. The CDR3 spans 12 residues. These data belong to a study of blood T cell repertoires in COVID-19. The overall study: Some COVID-19 samples were acute and others convalescent; all came from the United States, Italy and Spain. From T cells, B-cell-depleted T cells, or PBMCs came the material, which was cDNA or gDNA.

In the study's own analysis: Amplification from reference gene primers served as the basis for estimated nucleated cell counts. Produced via immunoSEQ multiplex PCR; TCRdb's table is partial and in-frame only. The V and J calls and clone size come from that table; D and trimming were worked out from the DNA. The sample lists some 87,000 clones, around four fifths seen once, with 10% to 15% in the top ten. This TCR was recovered from a woman in her 70s with active or convalescent COVID-19. The sample was peripheral blood. The rearrangement links TRBV27 to TRBJ1-5; D is perhaps TRBD1 (6 bases). The CDR3 reads CASSDRNQPQHF. CDR3 DNA: TGTGCCAGCAGTGACAGGAATCAGCCCCAGCATTTT.